One and the same sample provided the 4 T cell receptor beta chains below, sequenced in a study of cytomegalovirus exposure and HLA in healthy donors. PCR was performed using 60 Vbeta and 13 Jbeta primers. Profiling relied on immunoSEQ multiplex PCR, and the TCRdb table lists in-frame clones only, not all of them. Among 150,000 to 200,000 clones listed, about four fifths were seen once. Sample: PBMCs. The receptors here all came from a male donor in good health and CMV-seropositive.

This chain links TRBV25-1 with TRBJ2-1; possible D gene TRBD2, 6 bases. The germline V and J ends were trimmed by 4 bases and 6 bases, with 19 bases remaining between them. This CDR3 contains 16 residues. Germline CDR1 MGHDK, CDR2 SYGVNS. CDR3 in DNA: TGTGCCAGCAGTGGTAGTCAGGCGGGGCGAATCAATGAGCAGTTCTTC. Residues: CASSGSQAGRINEQFF. Full variable domain (remainder filled in from reference TRBV25-1 and TRBJ2-1): EADIYQTPRYLVIGTGKKITLECSQTMGHDKMYWYQQDPGMELHLIHYSYGVNSTEKGDLSSESTVSRIRTEHFPLTLESARPSHTSQYLCASSGSQAGRINEQFFGPGTRLTVL.

This clone was observed a few times. The chain links TRBV5-6 to TRBJ1-4; no clear D. From germline, CDR1 is SGHDT and CDR2 YYEEEE. V was trimmed by 4 bases and J by 8 bases, leaving 15 bases between them. The CDR3 spans 14 residues. CDR3 sequence: CASSPARENEKLFF. CDR3 nucleotide sequence: TGTGCCAGCAGCCCGGCACGGGAAAACGAAAAACTGTTTTTT. Full variable domain (remainder filled in from reference TRBV5-6 and TRBJ1-4): DAGVTQSPTHLIKTRGQQVTLRCSPKSGHDTVSWYQQALGQGPQFIFQYYEEEERQRGNFPDRFSGHQFPNYSSELNVNALLLGDSALYLCASSPARENEKLFFGSGTQLSVL.

This chain links TRBV2 with TRBJ2-5; 7 nucleotides match TRBD1. CDR1 is SNHLY, CDR2 FYNNEI, per germline. The CDR3 runs to 11 residues. The V gene end was trimmed by 11 bases and the J gene end by 1 base; junction bases not matched to a gene: 1. This CDR3 reads CAAGGQETQYF. In nucleotides, the CDR3 is TGTGCCGCAGGGGGCCAAGAGACCCAGTACTTC.

The V call is TRBV5-1, the J call TRBJ2-7, with D maybe TRBD2 (5 bases). The length of the CDR3 is 15 residues. V was clipped by 4 bases and J by 6 bases, with 20 bases between them. The germline gives CDR1 SGHRS, CDR2 YFSETQ. The CDR3 region is CASSIRSTSAGEQYF. The CDR3, as DNA: TGCGCCAGCAGCATTAGATCTACCTCGGCGGGCGAGCAGTACTTC.